These 25 T cell receptor beta chains were sequenced from one sample in a study of CD8 T cells in ankylosing spondylitis (dated by TCRdb to about 2017). Libraries were built with 5' RACE. TCRdb lists the instrument as Illumina HiSeq 2500. TCRdb trimmed the raw reads at Q25, called clones with MiXCR and kept productive beta chains. Rows are unified per CDR3 protein, each entry keeping the most common DNA and genes. The sample has over 150,000 distinct CDR3 sequences on record, around 13% of them singletons. About 17% of the sample is taken by the ten largest. Sequencing used blood, either unsorted or a sorted T cell fraction (not recorded which). The source of these receptors is a male donor with ankylosing spondylitis or in good health (not recorded which).

This clonotype was seen a handful of times. This chain connects TRBV13 to TRBJ2-2; 13 bases fit TRBD2. Germline V gives CDR1 PRHDT, CDR2 FYEKMQ (reference sequence). The CDR3 is 18 residues long. J lost 2 bases, V lost 5 bases, and 8 bases had no gene match. The CDR3 DNA reads as TGTGCCAGCAGCGATCGACTAGCGGGGGGCAAAAACACCGGGGAGCTGTTTTTT. This gives the protein CASSDRLAGGKNTGELFF. Based on the CDR3 plus reference TRBV13 and TRBJ2-2, the full variable domain is AAGVIQSPRHLIKEKRETATLKCYPIPRHDTVYWYQQGPGQDPQFLISFYEKMQSDKGSIPDRFSAQQFSDYHSELNMSSLELGDSALYFCASSDRLAGGKNTGELFFGEGSRLTVL.

A few counts support this clonotype. The chain recombines TRBV9 with TRBJ2-1; 10 bases align to TRBD2. Germline trimming cut 1 base from V and 7 bases from J; bases unmatched to any gene: 8. The germline CDR1 and CDR2 sequences are SGDLS and YYNGEE. The CDR3 loop spans 16 amino acids. The CDR3 reads CASSVHERGGSNEQFF. The CDR3, as DNA: TGTGCCAGCAGCGTACACGAGCGGGGGGGCTCGAATGAGCAGTTCTTC.

This clonotype was counted between two and nine times. V and J are TRBV11-2 and TRBJ2-3, with 8 bases lining up with TRBD2. The CDR3 is 16 amino acids. Per germline, CDR1 SGHAT and CDR2 FQNNGV. The V gene end was trimmed by 1 base and the J gene end by 1 base; junction bases not matched to a gene: 4. The CDR3 sequence: CASSLVSGGGTDTQYF. The CDR3 DNA reads TGTGCCAGCAGCTTAGTTTCGGGAGGGGGCACAGATACGCAGTATTTT.

This sequence joins TRBV11-2 and TRBJ2-7; 9 nucleotides match TRBD1. With V trimmed by 8 bases and J by 3 bases, 11 bases remained unmatched. The CDR3 is 15 residues long. Per germline, CDR1 SGHAT and CDR2 FQNNGV. The CDR3 here is CASSPGDRVFYEQYF. The CDR3 coding sequence is TGTGCCAGCTCACCCGGGGACAGGGTTTTCTACGAGCAGTACTTC.

This clonotype came up a few times. The genes are TRBV6-1 and TRBJ1-1; 7 bases agree with TRBD1. The J segment lost 7 bases and the V segment lost 9 bases, leaving 8 bases of the junction unmatched. Germline lookup yields CDR1 MNHNS and CDR2 SASEGT. There are 12 residues in the CDR3. Written as DNA, the CDR3 is TGTGCCAGTAGATCAGGGGGACTTGAAGCTTTCTTT. It codes for CASRSGGLEAFF.

This clonotype was recorded many times. The chain joins TRBV4-1 to TRBJ1-1; the D is unclear. Between the trimmed V and J ends, which lost 1 base and 4 bases, there was a span of 7 bases. This CDR3 is built from 13 residues. Germline CDR1 is MGHRA and CDR2 is YSYEKL. The CDR3 nucleotides read TGCGCCAGCAGCCAAGGTGGGGTCACTGAAGCTTTCTTT. Its translation is CASSQGGVTEAFF.

V gene TRBV5-6 combines with J gene TRBJ2-7, with D perhaps TRBD1 or TRBD2 (5 bases each). V was cut by 5 bases and J by 0 bases, with 9 bases left in between. This CDR3 contains 13 residues. In germline, CDR1 is SGHDT, CDR2 YYEEEE. The CDR3 protein is CASRRDRSYEQYF. Written as DNA, the CDR3 is TGTGCCAGCAGACGGGACCGCTCCTACGAGCAGTACTTC.

The rearrangement uses TRBV12-3 or TRBV12-4 and TRBJ2-5; either TRBD1 or TRBD2 may fit D (5 bases each). The CDR3 totals 14 residues. Trimming removed 6 bases from V and 2 bases from J, with 13 bases in between. CDR3 sequence reads: CASSPEGFQETQYF. The CDR3 DNA reads TGTGCCAGCAGCCCCGAGGGGTTTCAAGAGACCCAGTACTTC.

The chain links TRBV20-1 to TRBJ2-7; 8 bases align to TRBD1. The CDR3 consists of 15 residues. The J segment lost 3 bases and the V segment lost 0 bases, leaving 7 bases of the junction unmatched. Germline CDR1 DFQATT, CDR2 SNEGSKA (reference sequence). The CDR3 region is CSARDSIDRGYEQYF. The CDR3 DNA sequence: TGCAGTGCTAGAGATTCAATCGACAGGGGCTACGAGCAGTACTTC.

There are a few counts of this clonotype. The chain carries TRBV12-3 or TRBV12-4 and TRBJ2-5, with D possibly called TRBD1 or TRBD2 (5 bases each). The CDR3 length is 15 residues. V shed 4 bases and J shed 2 bases, with 14 bases lying between them. The CDR3 loop is CASSSPEGPQETQYF. The CDR3 nucleotides read TGTGCCAGCAGTTCCCCCGAGGGGCCACAAGAGACCCAGTACTTC.

This clonotype was seen a few times. J is TRBJ1-6 and V is TRBV19, with 7 bases fitting TRBD1. The junction had 7 bases not matched to a gene; V was cut back by 8 bases and J by 0 bases. Germline V gene sequence: CDR1 LNHDA, CDR2 SQIVND (reference sequence). The CDR3 runs to 16 residues. Written as DNA, the CDR3 is TGTGCCAGTCGTACAGGGGCCAGCTCCTATAATTCACCCCTCCACTTT. Amino acid sequence: CASRTGASSYNSPLHF.

This clonotype was picked up a small number of times. The chain couples TRBV6-2 or TRBV6-3 to TRBJ2-7; TRBD2 agrees at 10 bases. Trimming removed 2 bases from V and 4 bases from J; junction bases left unmatched: 11. Germline V CDR1 and CDR2: MNHEY, SVGEGT. The CDR3 loop spans 17 amino acids. CDR3 nucleotide sequence: TGTGCCAGCAGTTACCACCCGAGCGGGGGGGAATGGTACGAGCAGTACTTC. It is translated as CASSYHPSGGEWYEQYF.

The V gene is TRBV30, the J gene TRBJ2-1; 7 bases line up with TRBD1. The CDR3 sequence is 14 residues long. Germline V CDR1 and CDR2: GTSNPN, SVGIG (reference sequence). V lost 2 bases and J lost 5; bases outside the gene matches: 6. CDR3 DNA: TGTGCCTGGAGTACCCGGACAGGCCACAATGAGCAGTTCTTC. It encodes CAWSTRTGHNEQFF.

This clonotype has at least ten counts. This chain joins TRBV7-9 and TRBJ1-6; the match to TRBD1 covers 10 bases. Germline-derived CDR1 and CDR2 are SEHNR and FQNEAQ (reference sequence). V shed 5 bases and J 9 bases; nucleotides not matched to a gene: 7. The CDR3 sequence is 15 residues long. Here the CDR3 DNA reads TGTGCCAGCAGCCCACAGGGGACAGGGGTTTCACCCCTCCACTTT. This encodes CASSPQGTGVSPLHF.

In this sample, this clonotype turned up a few times. The chain is built from TRBV7-9 and TRBJ1-4; D gene uncertain. CDR3 length: 15 residues. Germline V lookup: CDR1 SEHNR, CDR2 FQNEAQ (reference sequence). Trimming cost V 3 bases and J 3 bases, with 11 bases left between them. This chain's CDR3 is CASSFIGGANEKLFF. The CDR3 DNA sequence: TGTGCCAGCAGCTTCATCGGCGGGGCTAATGAAAAACTGTTTTTT.

This chain joins TRBV9 and TRBJ2-3; D is undetermined. The CDR3 sequence is 15 residues long. V was pared by 0 bases and J by 2 bases, with 10 bases between. Germline lookup yields CDR1 SGDLS and CDR2 YYNGEE. CDR3 nucleotides: TGTGCCAGCAGCGTAGGGGCGGAGCACACAGATACGCAGTATTTT. Translated, it gives CASSVGAEHTDTQYF.

This clonotype is a singleton in its sample. The J gene is TRBJ2-3, the V gene TRBV6-2 or TRBV6-3, with TRBD2 as a possible D gene (5 bases). The CDR3 sequence is 13 residues long. V gave up 6 bases and J gave up 6 bases, with 13 bases separating them. Germline V gives CDR1 MNHEY, CDR2 SVGEGT. CDR3 coding DNA: TGTGCCAGCAGAACTAGGGCCTGGGATACGCAGTATTTT. Translation gives CASRTRAWDTQYF.

This clonotype has a handful of counts. This chain links TRBV20-1 with TRBJ2-3; unclear D gene. CDR1 and CDR2 (germline): DFQATT, SNEGSKA (reference sequence). The CDR3 length is 13 residues. Trimming cost V 5 bases and J 2 bases, with 11 bases left between them. CDR3: CSAPDQFTDTQYF. The CDR3 DNA sequence: TGCAGTGCTCCTGACCAGTTCACAGATACGCAGTATTTT.

The J gene is TRBJ2-1, the V gene TRBV20-1, with TRBD2 matching 11 bases. This CDR3 is built from 15 residues. V trimming: 3 bases; J trimming: 2 bases; junction bases outside the gene matches: 3. CDR1 and CDR2 (germline): DFQATT, SNEGSKA (reference sequence). In DNA form, the CDR3 reads TGCAGTGCTAGGGGGGGACTAGCGGCCTACAATGAGCAGTTCTTC. It is translated as CSARGGLAAYNEQFF.

This clonotype was detected many times. The genes are TRBV12-3 or TRBV12-4 and TRBJ2-7; D remains ambiguous. The V end lost 8 bases, the J end lost 0 bases, and 8 bases lay between the germline ends. The CDR3 consists of 12 residues. DNA for the CDR3: TGTGCCAGCTCGGGTATCTCCTACGAGCAGTACTTC. Protein sequence: CASSGISYEQYF.

The sample holds a few counts of this clonotype. The rearrangement joins TRBV13 to TRBJ1-1; 11 bases align to TRBD1. The V and J ends lost 6 bases and 3 bases, in that order; junction bases with no gene match: 6. CDR3 length: 15 amino acids. The germline V gene has CDR1 PRHDT and CDR2 FYEKMQ (reference sequence). Written as DNA, the CDR3 is TGTGCCAGCAGTTCCCGGACAGGGGGCGACACTGAAGCTTTCTTT. Translation gives CASSSRTGGDTEAFF.

This clonotype showed up just a few times. This chain links TRBV9 with TRBJ2-2; D tentatively fits TRBD1 or TRBD2 (5 bases each). The CDR3 is made up of 15 amino acids. The germline V gene has CDR1 SGDLS and CDR2 YYNGEE. V was cut by 3 bases and J by 5 bases, with 14 bases left in between. CDR3 amino acids: CASSATVWGTGELFF. The CDR3 DNA reads as TGTGCCAGCAGCGCGACAGTCTGGGGGACCGGGGAGCTGTTTTTT.

The chain joins TRBV5-1 to TRBJ2-2; D gene uncertain. Trimming pared 2 bases from V and 1 base from J, leaving 6 bases between. CDR3 length: 14 amino acids. The germline V gene encodes CDR1 SGHRS and CDR2 YFSETQ. In DNA form, the CDR3 reads TGCGCCAGCAGCTTTTGGGGGAACACCGGGGAGCTGTTTTTT. This gives the protein CASSFWGNTGELFF. Full variable domain (outside the CDR3, taken from reference TRBV5-1 and TRBJ2-2): KAGVTQTPRYLIKTRGQQVTLSCSPISGHRSVSWYQQTPGQGLQFLFEYFSETQRNKGNFPGRFSGRQFSNSRSEMNVSTLELGDSALYLCASSFWGNTGELFFGEGSRLTVL.

Only a few counts were recorded for this clonotype. The CDR3: CASRPWGTQGSAYNEQFF. In nucleotides, the CDR3 is TGTGCCAGCAGGCCGTGGGGGACCCAGGGGTCGGCCTACAATGAGCAGTTCTTC. The chain joins TRBV6-1 to TRBJ2-1; the D gene is possibly TRBD1 (6 bases). The germline V and J ends were trimmed by 6 bases and 2 bases, with 23 bases remaining between them. Germline CDR1 MNHNS, CDR2 SASEGT. This CDR3 has 18 residues.

The rearrangement links TRBV20-1 to TRBJ2-3, with TRBD2 matching 12 bases. The V segment lost 5 bases and the J segment 2 bases; nucleotides outside the gene matches: 11. In germline, CDR1 is DFQATT, CDR2 SNEGSKA (reference sequence). This CDR3 is 17 amino acids long. The CDR3 coding sequence is TGCAGTGCTCTGACTAGCGGGAGCCCCGTCTTCACAGATACGCAGTATTTT. This sequence encodes CSALTSGSPVFTDTQYF.